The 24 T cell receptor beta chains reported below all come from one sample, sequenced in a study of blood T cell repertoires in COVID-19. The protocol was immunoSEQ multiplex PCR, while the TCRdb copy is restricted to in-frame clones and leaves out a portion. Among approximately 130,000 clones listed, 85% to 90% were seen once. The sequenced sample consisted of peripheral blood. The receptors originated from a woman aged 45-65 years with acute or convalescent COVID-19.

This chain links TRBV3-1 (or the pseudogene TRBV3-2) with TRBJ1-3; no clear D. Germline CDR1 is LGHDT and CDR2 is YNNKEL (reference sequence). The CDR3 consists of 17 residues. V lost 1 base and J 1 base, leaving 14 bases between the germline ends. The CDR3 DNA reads TGTGCCAGCAGCCAAGTGAAACCGGTACGATCTGGAAACACCATATATTTT. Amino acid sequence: CASSQVKPVRSGNTIYF.

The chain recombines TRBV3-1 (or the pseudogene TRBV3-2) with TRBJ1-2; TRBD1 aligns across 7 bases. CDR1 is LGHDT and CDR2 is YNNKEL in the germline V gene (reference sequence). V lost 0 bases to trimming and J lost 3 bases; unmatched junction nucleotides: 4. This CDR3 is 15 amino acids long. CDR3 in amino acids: CASSQEGTDYYGYTF. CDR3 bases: TGTGCCAGCAGCCAAGAAGGGACAGATTACTATGGCTACACCTTC.

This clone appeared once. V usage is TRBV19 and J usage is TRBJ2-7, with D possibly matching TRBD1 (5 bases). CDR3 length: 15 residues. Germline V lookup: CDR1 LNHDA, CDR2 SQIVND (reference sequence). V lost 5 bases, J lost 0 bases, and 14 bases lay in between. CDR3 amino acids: CASSPRGAPSYEQYF. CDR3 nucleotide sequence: TGTGCCAGTAGTCCTAGGGGTGCGCCCTCCTACGAGCAGTACTTC. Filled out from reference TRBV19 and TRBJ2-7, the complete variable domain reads DGGITQSPKYLFRKEGQNVTLSCEQNLNHDAMYWYRQDPGQGLRLIYYSQIVNDFQKGDIAEGYSVSREKKESFPLTVTSAQKNPTAFYLCASSPRGAPSYEQYFGPGTRLTVT.

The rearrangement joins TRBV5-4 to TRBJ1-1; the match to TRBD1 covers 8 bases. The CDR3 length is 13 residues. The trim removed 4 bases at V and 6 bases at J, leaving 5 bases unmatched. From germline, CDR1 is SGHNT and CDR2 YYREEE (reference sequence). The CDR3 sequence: CASSRDRHSEAFF. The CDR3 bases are TGTGCCAGCAGCCGGGACAGGCACTCTGAAGCTTTCTTT. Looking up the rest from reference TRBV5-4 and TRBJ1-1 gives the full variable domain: ETGVTQSPTHLIKTRGQQVTLRCSSQSGHNTVSWYQQALGQGPQFIFQYYREEENGRGNFPPRFSGLQFPNYSSELNVNALELDDSALYLCASSRDRHSEAFFGQGTRLTVV.

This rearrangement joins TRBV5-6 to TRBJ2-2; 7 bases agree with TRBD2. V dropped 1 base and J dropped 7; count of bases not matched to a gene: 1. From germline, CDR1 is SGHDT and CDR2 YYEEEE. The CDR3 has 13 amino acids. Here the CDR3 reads CASSLPGGGELFF. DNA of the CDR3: TGTGCCAGCAGCTTGCCGGGGGGCGGGGAGCTGTTTTTT.

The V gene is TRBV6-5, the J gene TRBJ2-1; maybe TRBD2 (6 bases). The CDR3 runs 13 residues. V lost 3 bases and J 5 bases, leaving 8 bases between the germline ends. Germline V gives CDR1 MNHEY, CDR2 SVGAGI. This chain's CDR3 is CASSYGTDNEQFF. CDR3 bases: TGTGCCAGCAGTTATGGGACTGACAATGAGCAGTTCTTC.

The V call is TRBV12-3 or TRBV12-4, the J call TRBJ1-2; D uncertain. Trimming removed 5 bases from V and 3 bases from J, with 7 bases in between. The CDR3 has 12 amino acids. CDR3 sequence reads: CASSRVDYGYTF. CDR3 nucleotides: TGTGCCAGCAGTAGAGTGGACTATGGCTACACCTTC.

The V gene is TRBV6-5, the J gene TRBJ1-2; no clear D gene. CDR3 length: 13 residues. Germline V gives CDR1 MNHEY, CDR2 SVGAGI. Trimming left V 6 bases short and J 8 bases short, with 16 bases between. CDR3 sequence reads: CASRPHGKGGYTF. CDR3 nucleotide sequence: TGTGCCAGCAGGCCCCACGGGAAGGGAGGCTACACCTTC.

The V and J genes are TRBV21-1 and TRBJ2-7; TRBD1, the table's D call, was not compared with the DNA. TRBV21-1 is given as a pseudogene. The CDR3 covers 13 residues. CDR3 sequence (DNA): TGTGCCAGCAGCCAGGACACGAGGAACGAGCAGTACTTC. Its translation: CASSQDTRNEQYF.

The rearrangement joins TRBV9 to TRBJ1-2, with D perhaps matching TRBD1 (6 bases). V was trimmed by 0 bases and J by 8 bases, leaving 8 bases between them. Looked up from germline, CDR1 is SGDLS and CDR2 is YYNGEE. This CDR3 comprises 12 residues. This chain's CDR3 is CASSVGGTGYTF. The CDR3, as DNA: TGTGCCAGCAGCGTAGGGGGGACAGGCTACACCTTC.

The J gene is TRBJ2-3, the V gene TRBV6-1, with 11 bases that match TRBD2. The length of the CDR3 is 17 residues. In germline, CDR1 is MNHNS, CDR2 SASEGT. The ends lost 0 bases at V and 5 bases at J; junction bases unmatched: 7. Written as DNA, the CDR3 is TGTGCCAGCAGTGAAGCGGCGTTAGCGGGGGGGCTAGATACGCAGTATTTT. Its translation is CASSEAALAGGLDTQYF.

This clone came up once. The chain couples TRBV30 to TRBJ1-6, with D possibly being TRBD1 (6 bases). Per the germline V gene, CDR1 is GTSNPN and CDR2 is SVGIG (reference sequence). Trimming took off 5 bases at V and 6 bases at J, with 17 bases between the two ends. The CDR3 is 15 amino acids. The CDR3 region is CAWARVTGFNSPLHF. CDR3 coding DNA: TGTGCCTGGGCCCGCGTGACAGGTTTTAATTCACCCCTCCACTTT.

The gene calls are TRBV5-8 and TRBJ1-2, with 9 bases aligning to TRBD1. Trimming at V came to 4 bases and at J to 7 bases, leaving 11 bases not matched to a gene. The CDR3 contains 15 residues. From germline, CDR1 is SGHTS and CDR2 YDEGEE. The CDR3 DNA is TGTGCCAGCAGCCTTCGTAGGACAGGGGCTTCTGGCTACACCTTC. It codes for CASSLRRTGASGYTF.

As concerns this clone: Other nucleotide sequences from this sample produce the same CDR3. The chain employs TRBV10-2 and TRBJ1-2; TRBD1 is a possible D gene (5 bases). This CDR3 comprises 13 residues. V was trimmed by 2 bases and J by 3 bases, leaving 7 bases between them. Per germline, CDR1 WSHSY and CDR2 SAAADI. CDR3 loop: CASSELGDYGYTF. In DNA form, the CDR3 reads TGCGCCAGCAGTGAGCTAGGGGACTATGGCTACACCTTC.

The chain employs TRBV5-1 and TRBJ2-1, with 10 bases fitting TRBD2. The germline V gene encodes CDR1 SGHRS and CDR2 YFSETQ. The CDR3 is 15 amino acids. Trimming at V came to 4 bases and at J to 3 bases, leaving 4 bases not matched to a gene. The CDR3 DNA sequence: TGCGCCAGCAGCGGCGGGACTAGCGTCTACAATGAGCAGTTCTTC. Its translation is CASSGGTSVYNEQFF.

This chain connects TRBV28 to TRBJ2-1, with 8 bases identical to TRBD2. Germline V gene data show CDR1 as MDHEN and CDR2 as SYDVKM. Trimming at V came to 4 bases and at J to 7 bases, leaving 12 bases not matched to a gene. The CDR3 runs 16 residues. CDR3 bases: TGTGCCAGCAGTTCCCCTCGGCGGGAGGCCGGAAATGAGCAGTTCTTC. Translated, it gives CASSSPRREAGNEQFF. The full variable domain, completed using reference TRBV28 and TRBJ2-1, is DVKVTQSSRYLVKRTGEKVFLECVQDMDHENMFWYRQDPGLGLRLIYFSYDVKMKEKGDIPEGYSVSREKKERFSLILESASTNQTSMYLCASSSPRREAGNEQFFGPGTRLTVL.

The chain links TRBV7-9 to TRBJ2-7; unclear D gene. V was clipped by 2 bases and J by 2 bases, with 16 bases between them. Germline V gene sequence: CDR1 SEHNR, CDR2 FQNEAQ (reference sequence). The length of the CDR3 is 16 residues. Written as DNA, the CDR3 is TGTGCCAGCAGCTTATGGTCTACGGCCAGGCCCTACGAGCAGTACTTC. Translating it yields CASSLWSTARPYEQYF.

For the CDR3, the DNA is TGCGCCAGCAGATATGGGCCCACCATTGAAGCTTTCTTT. Its translation is CASRYGPTIEAFF. The gene calls are TRBV10-2 and TRBJ1-1, with no clear D. The CDR3 runs 13 residues. The V end lost 6 bases, the J end lost 7 bases, and 15 bases lay between the germline ends. Per the germline V gene, CDR1 is WSHSY and CDR2 is SAAADI.

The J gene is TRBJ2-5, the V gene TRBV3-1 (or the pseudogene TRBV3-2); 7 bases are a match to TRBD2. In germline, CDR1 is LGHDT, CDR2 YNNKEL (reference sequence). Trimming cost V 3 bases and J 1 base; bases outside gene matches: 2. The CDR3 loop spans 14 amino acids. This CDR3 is CASSHTSVQETQYF. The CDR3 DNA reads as TGTGCCAGCAGCCATACTAGCGTCCAAGAGACCCAGTACTTC.

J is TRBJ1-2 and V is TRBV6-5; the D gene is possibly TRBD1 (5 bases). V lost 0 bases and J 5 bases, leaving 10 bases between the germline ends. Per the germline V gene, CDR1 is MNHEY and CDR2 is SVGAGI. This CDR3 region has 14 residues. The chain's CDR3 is CASSYSMAGYGYTF. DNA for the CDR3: TGTGCCAGCAGTTACTCGATGGCAGGGTATGGCTACACCTTC.

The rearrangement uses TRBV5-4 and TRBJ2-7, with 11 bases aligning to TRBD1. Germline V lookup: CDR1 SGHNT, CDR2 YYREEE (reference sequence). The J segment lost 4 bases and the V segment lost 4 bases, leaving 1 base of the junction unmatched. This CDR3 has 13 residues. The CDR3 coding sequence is TGTGCCAGCAGCCGGGACAGGGGGTACGAGCAGTACTTC. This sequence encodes CASSRDRGYEQYF. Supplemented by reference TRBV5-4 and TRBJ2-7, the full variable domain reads ETGVTQSPTHLIKTRGQQVTLRCSSQSGHNTVSWYQQALGQGPQFIFQYYREEENGRGNFPPRFSGLQFPNYSSELNVNALELDDSALYLCASSRDRGYEQYFGPGTRLTVT.

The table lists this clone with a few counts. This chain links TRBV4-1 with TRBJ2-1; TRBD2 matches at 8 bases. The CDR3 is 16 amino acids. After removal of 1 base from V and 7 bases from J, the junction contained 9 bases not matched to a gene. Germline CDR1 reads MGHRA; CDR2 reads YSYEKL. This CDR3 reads CASSQGFGRGTNEQFF. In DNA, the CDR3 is TGCGCCAGCAGCCAAGGATTCGGGAGGGGAACTAATGAGCAGTTCTTC.

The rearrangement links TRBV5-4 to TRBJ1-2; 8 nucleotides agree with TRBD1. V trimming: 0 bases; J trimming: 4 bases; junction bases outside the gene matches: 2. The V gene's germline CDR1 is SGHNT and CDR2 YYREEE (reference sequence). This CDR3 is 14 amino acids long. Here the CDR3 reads CASSLDRGAYGYTF. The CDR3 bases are TGTGCCAGCAGCTTGGACAGGGGGGCCTATGGCTACACCTTC.

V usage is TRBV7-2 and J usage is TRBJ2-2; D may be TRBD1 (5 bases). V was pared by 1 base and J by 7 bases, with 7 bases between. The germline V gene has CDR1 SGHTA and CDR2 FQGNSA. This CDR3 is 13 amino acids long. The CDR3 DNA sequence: TGTGCCAGCAGCTTAGGGGGCGACGGGGAGCTGTTTTTT. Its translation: CASSLGGDGELFF.